This T cell receptor (beta chain) was found in a study of OX40 agonist ivuxolimab in advanced cancers. Sequencing used immunoSEQ multiplex PCR; TCRdb keeps in-frame clones, though not all of them. In the table there are 73,000 or so clones, 65% to 90% of which are singletons. Here the sequenced sample was CD4+ or CD8+ T cells sorted from blood, taken in a trial of the OX40 agonist ivuxolimab. This TCR derives from an adult with an advanced solid tumor such as melanoma, head and neck, liver or kidney cancer.

DNA for the CDR3: TGCGCCAGCAGCCAAGCGTCTAGTTTATCTAAGGGGGAGACCCAGTACTTC. It encodes CASSQASSLSKGETQYF. The V gene is TRBV4-1, the J gene TRBJ2-5; maybe TRBD1 (5 bases). V lost 1 base to trimming and J lost 5 bases, with 20 bases between them. CDR1 MGHRA and CDR2 YSYEKL come from the germline V gene. This CDR3 contains 17 residues.